This TCR beta chain was found in a study of PD-L1 blockade in urothelial cancer. The method was immunoSEQ multiplex PCR; TCRdb's version includes in-frame clones alone and lacks a portion of them. In the table there are around 110,000 clones, approximately 90% of which are singletons. The time point is: peripheral blood 6 weeks after treatment start. Germline loops: CDR1 SNHLY, CDR2 FYNNEI. The V end lost 5 bases, the J end lost 6 bases, and 14 bases lay between the germline ends. The CDR3 has 14 residues. This chain connects TRBV2 to TRBJ2-4; a possible D gene is TRBD2 (7 bases). Specimen: PBMCs, collected around atezolizumab (anti-PD-L1) treatment. The TCR was taken from a man aged 60 to 69 with urothelial cancer. The CDR3 loop reads CASSPGGGGNIQYF. In nucleotides, the CDR3 is TGTGCCAGCAGTCCCGGGGGCGGGGGAAACATTCAGTACTTC.